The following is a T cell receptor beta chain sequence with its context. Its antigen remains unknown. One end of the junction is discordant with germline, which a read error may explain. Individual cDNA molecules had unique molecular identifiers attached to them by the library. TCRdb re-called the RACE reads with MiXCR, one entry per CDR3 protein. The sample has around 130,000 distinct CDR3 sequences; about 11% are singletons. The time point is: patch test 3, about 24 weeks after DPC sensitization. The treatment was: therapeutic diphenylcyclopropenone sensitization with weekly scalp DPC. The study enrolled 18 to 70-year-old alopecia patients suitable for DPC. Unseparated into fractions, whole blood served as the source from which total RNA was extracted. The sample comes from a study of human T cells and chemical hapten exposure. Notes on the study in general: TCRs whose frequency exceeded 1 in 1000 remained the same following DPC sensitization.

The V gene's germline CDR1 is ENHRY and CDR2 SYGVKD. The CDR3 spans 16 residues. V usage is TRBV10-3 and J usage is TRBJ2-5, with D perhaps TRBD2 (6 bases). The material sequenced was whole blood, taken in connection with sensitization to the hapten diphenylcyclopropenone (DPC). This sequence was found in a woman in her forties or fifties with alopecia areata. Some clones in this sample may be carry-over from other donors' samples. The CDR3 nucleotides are TGTGCCATCAGTGAGTCGCTAGCGAAAGACCAAGAGGCCCAGTACTTC. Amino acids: CAISESLAKDQEAQYF.